The next 11 T cell receptor beta chains were all read from a single sample in a study of CD8 T cells in Susac syndrome. A quantity of about 0.45 to 1 ug RNA underwent reverse transcription using random hexamers. TCRdb called the immunoSEQ multiplex PCR reads again in MiXCR, with one record for every CDR3 protein. The sample carries tens of thousands of distinct CDR3 sequences, 93% recorded once. The sample consisted of CD4+ T cells from PBMCs. Receptors originate from a human donor with Susac syndrome.

This clonotype was seen a single time. This rearrangement joins TRBV2 to TRBJ1-2; D perhaps matches TRBD1 (5 bases). Trimming took off 7 bases at V and 4 bases at J, with 16 bases between the two ends. Germline V gene sequence: CDR1 SNHLY, CDR2 FYNNEI. The CDR3 loop spans 14 amino acids. The CDR3 coding sequence is TGTGCCAGCAATCGGCAGGGAGAGGTCTATGGCTACACCTTC. Its protein product is CASNRQGEVYGYTF.

The V gene is TRBV14, the J gene TRBJ1-1; D gene ambiguous. V lost 0 bases, J lost 0 bases, and 11 bases lay in between. The CDR3 is 16 residues long. Germline CDR1 SGHDN, CDR2 FVKESK. CDR3 loop: CASSQDSGNLNTEAFF. The CDR3, as DNA: TGTGCCAGCAGCCAAGATTCGGGCAATCTGAACACTGAAGCTTTCTTT.

V is TRBV6-5 and J is TRBJ2-7; D ambiguous. Germline loops: CDR1 MNHEY, CDR2 SVGAGI. The CDR3 is 13 amino acids. The ends were cut back, 0 bases at V and 5 bases at J, with 8 bases in the middle. For the CDR3, the DNA is TGTGCCAGCAGTTACTCGAGTGGGAACGAGCAGTACTTC. Translation gives CASSYSSGNEQYF.

This chain joins TRBV5-1 and TRBJ2-1; tentative D call: TRBD2 (7 bases). The V end was cut by 4 bases, the J end by 6 bases, with 14 bases between. The germline CDR1 and CDR2 sequences are SGHRS and YFSETQ. CDR3 length: 14 amino acids. CDR3 sequence (DNA): TGCGCCAGCAGCCGGGGGGCCCATAGCAATGAGCAGTTCTTC. Encoded protein: CASSRGAHSNEQFF.

This clonotype has a single count. This chain links TRBV30 with TRBJ1-5; TRBD1 might be the D (5 bases). CDR1 is GTSNPN, CDR2 SVGIG, per germline (reference sequence). V was shortened by 0 bases and J by 2 bases, with 11 bases between the two germline ends. CDR3 length equals 15 residues. The CDR3 region is CAWSVQAGRNQPQHF. The CDR3 region has the DNA TGTGCCTGGAGTGTACAGGCCGGACGCAATCAGCCCCAGCATTTT.

The V call is TRBV12-3 or TRBV12-4, the J call TRBJ1-1; D might be TRBD1 (6 bases). The CDR3 sequence is 15 residues long. V was shortened by 6 bases and J by 3 bases, with 17 bases between the two germline ends. The CDR3 coding sequence is TGTGCCAGCAGGTGGTGGGGGGCGGGCGACACTGAAGCTTTCTTT. This sequence encodes CASRWWGAGDTEAFF.

This clonotype occurred once. This chain links TRBV15 with TRBJ2-3; D not certain. Germline assignment: CDR1 LNHNV and CDR2 YYDKDF (reference sequence). V shed 0 bases and J shed 5 bases, with 6 bases lying between them. CDR3 size: 13 residues. CDR3 sequence: CATSRDLVDTQYF. DNA for the CDR3: TGTGCCACCAGCAGAGATCTAGTAGATACGCAGTATTTT.

The J gene is TRBJ1-5, the V gene TRBV7-2, with no clear D. This CDR3 has 16 amino acids. The V gene's germline CDR1 is SGHTA and CDR2 FQGNSA. Trimming removed 3 bases from V and 5 bases from J, with 17 bases in between. CDR3 in DNA: TGTGCCAGCAGCTTTGACGGATCCCTTACCTATCAGCCCCAGCATTTT. Translation: CASSFDGSLTYQPQHF.

The genes are TRBV7-2 and TRBJ2-1; D is unresolved. The CDR3 is 14 residues long. Deletions cut 2 bases from V and 8 bases from J, with 13 bases between. The germline gives CDR1 SGHTA, CDR2 FQGNSA. Here the CDR3 reads CASSLNIRLDEQFF. CDR3 sequence (DNA): TGTGCCAGCAGCTTAAATATCCGCTTGGATGAGCAGTTCTTC.

The J gene is TRBJ2-2, the V gene TRBV12-3 or TRBV12-4, with D possibly matching TRBD1 (6 bases). The V and J ends lost 7 bases and 2 bases respectively, with 11 bases between them. This CDR3 spans 14 amino acids. The CDR3 reads CASTQGLNTGELFF. The CDR3, as DNA: TGTGCCAGCACTCAGGGGTTAAACACCGGGGAGCTGTTTTTT.

The chain carries TRBV30 and TRBJ2-6; a weak D match, TRBD2 (6 bases). V shed 0 bases and J shed 2 bases, with 8 bases lying between them. CDR3 length: 15 amino acids. Per germline, CDR1 GTSNPN and CDR2 SVGIG (reference sequence). The CDR3 protein is CAWSVGGAGANVLTF. In nucleotides, the CDR3 is TGTGCCTGGAGTGTAGGCGGGGCTGGGGCCAACGTCCTGACTTTC.